This T cell receptor beta chain was retrieved from a study of blood T cell repertoires in COVID-19. The CDR3 sequence is 14 residues long. Germline CDR1 is LNHDA and CDR2 is SQIVND (reference sequence). The junction had 2 bases not matched to a gene; V was cut back by 4 bases and J by 2 bases. This clone occurred once. Original analysis: Estimates of nucleated cell counts were drawn from the amplification of reference gene primers. Clones were read by immunoSEQ multiplex PCR, and TCRdb kept only the in-frame ones, dropping some. The V and J calls and the clone size are those of that table, but D and trimming were determined from the DNA. The table lists just over 300,000 clones, 85% to 90% of them singletons.

The rearrangement links TRBV19 to TRBJ1-3; the match to TRBD1 covers 7 bases. The TCR originated in a man younger than 45 who had recovered from COVID-19. Sequenced sample: PBMCs or T cells enriched from blood (not recorded which). CDR3 coding DNA: TGTGCCAGTAGTACAGACAGGGCTGGAAACACCATATATTTT. This sequence encodes CASSTDRAGNTIYF.